This TCR beta chain was captured in a study of cytomegalovirus exposure and HLA in healthy donors. The study ran its PCR with 60 Vbeta and 13 Jbeta primers. Per the original methods: About 12 million of the about 80 million unique TCR beta chains counted in a later analysis were shared. TCRdb's table, derived via immunoSEQ multiplex PCR, lists solely in-frame clones and lacks some. V and J calls plus clone size are reproduced from that table; the DNA served to infer D and trimming. The data hold a few hundred thousand clones, with roughly 80% observed a single time. There are a few counts of this clone. What was sequenced was PBMCs. This clonotype was obtained from a man between 25 and 39 years old in good health and CMV-seronegative.

Here the CDR3 reads CASSDDPRGLDTDTQYF. Here the CDR3 DNA reads TGTGCCAGCAGTGACGATCCCCGGGGACTAGACACAGATACGCAGTATTTT. This sequence joins TRBV6-1 and TRBJ2-3, with TRBD2 identical over 8 bases. V was clipped by 3 bases and J by 2 bases; unmatched bases: 10. The CDR3 spans 17 residues. The V gene's germline CDR1 is MNHNS and CDR2 SASEGT.